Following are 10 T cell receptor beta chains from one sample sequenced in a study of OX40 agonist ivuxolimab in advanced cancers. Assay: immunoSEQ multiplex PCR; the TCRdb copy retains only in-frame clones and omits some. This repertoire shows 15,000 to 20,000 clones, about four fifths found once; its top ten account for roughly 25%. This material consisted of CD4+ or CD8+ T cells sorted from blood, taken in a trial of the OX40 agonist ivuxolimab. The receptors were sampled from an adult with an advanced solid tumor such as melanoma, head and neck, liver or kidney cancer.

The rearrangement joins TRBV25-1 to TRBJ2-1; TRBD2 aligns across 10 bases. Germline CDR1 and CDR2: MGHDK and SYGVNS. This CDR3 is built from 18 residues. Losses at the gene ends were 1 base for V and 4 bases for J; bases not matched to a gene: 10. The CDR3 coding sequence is TGTGCCAGCAGTGAATCGGCACTAGCGGGATTAAATTACAATGAGCAGTTCTTC. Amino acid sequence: CASSESALAGLNYNEQFF. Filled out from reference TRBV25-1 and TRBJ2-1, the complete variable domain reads EADIYQTPRYLVIGTGKKITLECSQTMGHDKMYWYQQDPGMELHLIHYSYGVNSTEKGDLSSESTVSRIRTEHFPLTLESARPSHTSQYLCASSESALAGLNYNEQFFGPGTRLTVL.

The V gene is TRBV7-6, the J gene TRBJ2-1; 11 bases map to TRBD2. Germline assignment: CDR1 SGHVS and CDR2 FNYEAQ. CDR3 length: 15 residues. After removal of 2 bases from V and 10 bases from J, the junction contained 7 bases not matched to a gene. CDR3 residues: CASSLPTGLAAEQFF. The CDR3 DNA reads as TGTGCCAGCAGCTTACCAACGGGACTAGCGGCAGAGCAGTTCTTC. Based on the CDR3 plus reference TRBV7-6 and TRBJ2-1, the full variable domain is GAGVSQSPRYKVTKRGQDVALRCDPISGHVSLYWYRQALGQGPEFLTYFNYEAQQDKSGLPNDRFSAERPEGSISTLTIQRTEQRDSAMYRCASSLPTGLAAEQFFGPGTRLTVL.

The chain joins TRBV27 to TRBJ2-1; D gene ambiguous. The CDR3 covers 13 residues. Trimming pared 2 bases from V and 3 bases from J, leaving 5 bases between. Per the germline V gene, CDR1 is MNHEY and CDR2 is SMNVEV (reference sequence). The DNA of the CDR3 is TGTGCCAGCAGTTTAGCTAGCTACAATGAGCAGTTCTTC. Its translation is CASSLASYNEQFF.

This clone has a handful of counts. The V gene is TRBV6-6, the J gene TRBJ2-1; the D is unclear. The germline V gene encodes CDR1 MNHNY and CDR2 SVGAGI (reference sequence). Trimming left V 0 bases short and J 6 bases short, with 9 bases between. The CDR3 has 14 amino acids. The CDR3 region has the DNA TGTGCCAGCAGTTACTCGGTTGACGGCAATGAGCAGTTCTTC. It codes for CASSYSVDGNEQFF.

For the CDR3, the DNA is TGCAGCGTTGTGTCCAGCTCCTACAATGAGCAGTTCTTC. This translates into CSVVSSSYNEQFF. This sequence joins TRBV29-1 and TRBJ2-1; no definite D call. Germline-derived CDR1 and CDR2 are SQVTM and ANQGSEA. The CDR3 is 13 residues long. Trimming left V 4 bases short and J 0 bases short, with 7 bases between.

The CDR3 loop is CASSSTGNQPQHF. For the CDR3, the DNA is TGTGCCAGCAGCTCCACAGGGAATCAGCCCCAGCATTTT. V and J are TRBV5-6 and TRBJ1-5; perhaps TRBD1 as D (6 bases). Germline V gene sequence: CDR1 SGHDT, CDR2 YYEEEE. The V end was cut by 3 bases, the J end by 4 bases, with 8 bases between. The length of the CDR3 is 13 residues.

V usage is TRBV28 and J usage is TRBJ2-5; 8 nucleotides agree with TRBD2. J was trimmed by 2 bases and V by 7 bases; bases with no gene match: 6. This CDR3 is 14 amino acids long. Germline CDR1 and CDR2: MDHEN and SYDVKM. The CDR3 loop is CASTPLAEQETQYF. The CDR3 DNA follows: TGTGCCAGCACCCCACTAGCGGAGCAAGAGACCCAGTACTTC. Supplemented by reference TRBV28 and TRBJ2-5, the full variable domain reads DVKVTQSSRYLVKRTGEKVFLECVQDMDHENMFWYRQDPGLGLRLIYFSYDVKMKEKGDIPEGYSVSREKKERFSLILESASTNQTSMYLCASTPLAEQETQYFGPGTRLLVL.

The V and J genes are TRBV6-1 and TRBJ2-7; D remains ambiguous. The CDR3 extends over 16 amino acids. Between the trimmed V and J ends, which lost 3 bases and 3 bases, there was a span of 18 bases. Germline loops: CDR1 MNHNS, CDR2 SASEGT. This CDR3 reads CASSEGWSGVYYEQYF. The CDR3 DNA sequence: TGTGCCAGCAGTGAGGGATGGTCTGGAGTCTACTACGAGCAGTACTTC.

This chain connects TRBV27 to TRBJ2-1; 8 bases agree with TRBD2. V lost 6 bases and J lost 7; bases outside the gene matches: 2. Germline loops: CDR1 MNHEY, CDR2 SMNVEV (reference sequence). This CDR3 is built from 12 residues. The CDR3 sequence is CASRTGGNEQFF. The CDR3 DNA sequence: TGTGCCAGCAGAACGGGGGGGAATGAGCAGTTCTTC.

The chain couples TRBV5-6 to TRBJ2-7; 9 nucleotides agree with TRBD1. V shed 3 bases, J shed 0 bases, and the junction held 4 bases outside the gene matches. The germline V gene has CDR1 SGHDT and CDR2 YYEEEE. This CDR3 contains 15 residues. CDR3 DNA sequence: TGTGCCAGCAGCTGGAGGGACAGGGCCTCCTACGAGCAGTACTTC. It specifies CASSWRDRASYEQYF.